A selection of T cell receptor beta chains follows, all from one sample in a study of T-cell reconstitution after alpha-beta-depleted transplantation in children. TCRdb analysed the PCR reads with MiXCR anew, one entry per CDR3 protein. The sample has 70,000 or so distinct CDR3 sequences; 11% are singletons. Here the sequenced sample was PBMCs, taken before TCRalphabeta/CD19-depleted stem cell transplant. Source of these receptors: a boy younger than 18 with acute myeloid leukemia, due to receive a stem cell transplant. CDR3s include the opening cysteine and the closing phenylalanine or tryptophan. D genes are given only for firm matches. Clone size is shown for a subset of rows, as once, few, many or a class of expanded clone.

j_call d_call clone_size v_call cdr3_nt cdr3_aa
TRBJ2-3 - many TRBV15 TGTGCCACCAGCGGAGAGAGGGCCTACACAGATACGCAGTATTTT CATSGERAYTDTQYF
TRBJ1-6 - many TRBV20-1 TGCAGTGCTACCCCGACAGGTTTTAATTCACCCCTCCACTTT CSATPTGFNSPLHF
TRBJ1-6 - many TRBV25-1 TGTGCCAGCACTCCGGGAATCTCACCCCTCCACTTT CASTPGISPLHF
TRBJ2-1 TRBD2 many TRBV6-4 TGTGCCACCTGGACTAGCACCTACAATGAGCAGTTCTTC CATWTSTYNEQFF
TRBJ1-5 TRBD1 once TRBV2 TGTGCCAGCACCCGGACAGGGTTTGGCAATCAGCCCCAGCATTTT CASTRTGFGNQPQHF
TRBJ1-4 TRBD1 many TRBV11-2 TGTGCCAGCAGGCCGGGGACAGGGGTGCGTGAAAAACTGTTTTTT CASRPGTGVREKLFF
TRBJ2-2 - many TRBV3-1 TGTGCCAGCAGCCAAGGCCAGCTGGGGGAGCTGTTTTTT CASSQGQLGELFF
TRBJ2-2 - many TRBV6-2/TRBV6-3 TGTGCCAGCACCAGTCCCGGGGAGCTGTTTTTT CASTSPGELFF
TRBJ2-4 - few TRBV7-9 TGTGCCAGCAGCCCCCCGACAGAAAACATTCAGTACTTC CASSPPTENIQYF
TRBJ2-7 - many TRBV28 TGTGCCAGCAGTTTAGAAGGTCTTTCCTACGAGCAGTACTTC CASSLEGLSYEQYF
TRBJ2-1 - many TRBV29-1 TGCAGCGTTACAGCGCGCTCCGTGGAGTTCTTC CSVTARSVEFF
TRBJ1-1 - many TRBV7-3 TGTGCCAGCAGCTTGGGTGGGGGAGGTGGCACTGAAGCTTTCTTT CASSLGGGGGTEAFF
TRBJ1-3 - many TRBV7-2 TGTGCCAGCAGCTCCTACAGGGCGACGGGAAACACCATATATTTT CASSSYRATGNTIYF
TRBJ1-2 - - TRBV6-4 TGTGCCAGCAGTGACTCGGCCCAGGGATCCTATGGCTACACCTTC CASSDSAQGSYGYTF
TRBJ2-3 TRBD2 many TRBV20-1 TGCAGTGCTAGAAACGTAGCGGGAGTGAGCACAGATACGCAGTATTTT CSARNVAGVSTDTQYF
TRBJ2-3 - many TRBV5-1 TGCGCCAGCAGCTTGGGTTCGGGGTCCAGCACAGATACGCAGTATTTT CASSLGSGSSTDTQYF
TRBJ2-1 TRBD2 many TRBV7-3 TGTGCCAGCAGCTCCAATAGCGGGAGGGCCAACAATGAGCAGTTCTTC CASSSNSGRANNEQFF
TRBJ1-1 TRBD1 many TRBV5-1 TGCGCCAGCAGCTTGGGGGCAGGGGGGAACACTGAAGCTTTCTTT CASSLGAGGNTEAFF
TRBJ2-4 - few TRBV3-1 TGTGCCAGCTGCCAAGGGGGGGCCAGGGGGCTAGCCAAAAACATTCAGTACTTC CASCQGGARGLAKNIQYF
TRBJ1-1 - few TRBV7-9 TGTGCCAGCAGGTCTTCAGAGAGCACTGAAGCTTTCTTT CASRSSESTEAFF
TRBJ2-5 - - TRBV20-1 TGCAGTGCACGTTTCAGGGGGGCAGGGGAGACCCAGTACTTC CSARFRGAGETQYF
TRBJ2-1 - many TRBV7-2 TGTGCCAGCAGCCTAATCCCGGGAGCATACAATGAGCAGTTCTTC CASSLIPGAYNEQFF
TRBJ2-1 - many TRBV20-1 TGCAGTGCTAGAGATTTAACTAGAGGCATCCACAATGAGCAGTTCTTC CSARDLTRGIHNEQFF
TRBJ1-2 TRBD1 few TRBV29-1 TGCAGCGTGCGGGGACAGGGGATTTCTGGCTACACCTTC CSVRGQGISGYTF
TRBJ2-5 TRBD2 many TRBV27 TGTGCCAGCAGTTTAAGACGATGGAGTAGCGGGGGAACTGAGACCCAGTACTTC CASSLRRWSSGGTETQYF
TRBJ1-2 - many TRBV5-1 TGCGCCAGCAGCCCGGGGACGTCTAACTATGGCTACACCTTC CASSPGTSNYGYTF
TRBJ2-5 TRBD2 many TRBV28 TGTGCCAGCAGTTCCGGACTAGCGGGGGGACAAGAGACCCAGTACTTC CASSSGLAGGQETQYF
TRBJ2-6 - few TRBV11-2 TGTGCCAGCAGCTCGCGGGACGCCAGCTCTGGGGCCAACGTCCTGACTTTC CASSSRDASSGANVLTF
TRBJ1-2 TRBD1 many TRBV11-2 TGTGCCAGCAGCTTAGTTGGGACAGGGTGGATGCCGGGCTACACCTTC CASSLVGTGWMPGYTF
TRBJ2-2 TRBD2 - TRBV20-1 TGCAGTGCTAGAGATATGTTGGCTAGCGGGGGGGCGAGAACCGGGGAGCTGTTTTTT CSARDMLASGGARTGELFF
TRBJ2-5 - - TRBV4-2 TGTGCCAGCAGCCAAGAGCCAGCGAGACAAGAGACCCAGTACTTC CASSQEPARQETQYF
TRBJ1-2 - many TRBV24-1 TGTGCCACCAGTGACGTCAACGAGTCCGGCTACACCTTC CATSDVNESGYTF
TRBJ1-1 TRBD1 - TRBV7-9 TGTGCCAGCAGCCTCGACAGGGAACCTGAAGCTTTCTTT CASSLDREPEAFF
TRBJ1-2 - many TRBV7-9 TGTGCCAGCAGCTTAAGGGAAGGCTATGGCTACACCTTC CASSLREGYGYTF
TRBJ2-7 - many TRBV5-6 TGTGCCAGCAGCTTGGAGGGGGTTCGTAGAGACTACGAGCAGTACTTC CASSLEGVRRDYEQYF
TRBJ2-2 TRBD1 many TRBV6-1 TGTGCCAGCAGTACGGGGACAGTTGGTGGGGAGCTGTTTTTT CASSTGTVGGELFF
TRBJ2-7 - many TRBV11-2 TGTGCCAGCAGCTTAGATGGCAGGCTATACGAGCAGTACTTC CASSLDGRLYEQYF
TRBJ2-5 TRBD2 many TRBV24-1 TGTGCCACCAGTGAAACCCTAGCGGGGGGGCGGCAAGAGACCCAGTACTTC CATSETLAGGRQETQYF
TRBJ2-6 TRBD2 many TRBV9 TGTGCCAGCAGCGTAGCCGCTAGCGGGGGCTTCTCTGGGGCCAACGTCCTGACTTTC CASSVAASGGFSGANVLTF
TRBJ2-3 TRBD2 many TRBV20-1 TGCAGTGCTGACTTGCGGGGGGCAGGAAACACAGATACGCAGTATTTT CSADLRGAGNTDTQYF
TRBJ2-6 TRBD1 many TRBV5-1 TGCGCCAGCAGCCACCGGACAGGCTCTGGGGCCAACGTCCTGACTTTC CASSHRTGSGANVLTF
TRBJ2-2 - few TRBV19 TGTGCCAGTAATCGCCTAGGTGGGACCGGGGAGCTGTTTTTT CASNRLGGTGELFF
TRBJ2-2 - many TRBV6-5 TGTGCCAGCAGTTACAGTGTCGGCGGGGGGGAGCTGTTTTTT CASSYSVGGGELFF
TRBJ2-3 - many TRBV28 TGTGCCAGCAGTATGGGGGGAGTTGGAACAGATACGCAGTATTTT CASSMGGVGTDTQYF
TRBJ1-1 - many TRBV19 TGTGCCAGTAGGGGCCGCCTTCAGAAGGGAACTGAAGCTTTCTTT CASRGRLQKGTEAFF
TRBJ2-7 TRBD2 many TRBV29-1 TGCAGCGTTGAAGGGGCTAGCGGCTACGAGCAGTACTTC CSVEGASGYEQYF
TRBJ2-1 TRBD2 - TRBV7-7 TGTGCTAGCAGCTTAGGCGGGAGGGACAATGAGCAGTTCTTC CASSLGGRDNEQFF
TRBJ2-5 - many TRBV6-5 TGTGCCAGCAGCCGCTACGCCCCGGGGTTCCAAGAGACCCAGTACTTC CASSRYAPGFQETQYF
TRBJ2-1 TRBD2 many TRBV5-1 TGCGCCAGCAGCTTGGAGCTGGGACTAGGCGGCAATGAGCAGTTCTTC CASSLELGLGGNEQFF
TRBJ2-1 TRBD2 - TRBV11-3 TGTGCCAGCAGCGTGGGGGGGACCAAGAACAATGAGCAGTTCTTC CASSVGGTKNNEQFF
TRBJ2-2 TRBD2 many TRBV2 TGTGCCAGCAGTACGCAAGGGGAGGGCGGGGAGCTGTTTTTT CASSTQGEGGELFF
TRBJ2-1 TRBD2 - TRBV20-1 TGCAGTGCTAGAAAAGCGGGGGGTTATTACAATGAGCAGTTCTTC CSARKAGGYYNEQFF
TRBJ2-5 TRBD2 many TRBV7-8 TGTGCCAGCAGCGTAAGGGAGGGAGAGAGGGAGACCCAGTACTTC CASSVREGERETQYF
TRBJ1-2 TRBD1 - TRBV7-9 TGTGCCAGCAGCCCACCGACAGGGGCCAAACCCTATGGCTACACCTTC CASSPPTGAKPYGYTF
TRBJ2-5 - - TRBV7-9 TGTGCCAGCAGCCCTACCCCAGGGGTCCGGGAGACCCAGTACTTC CASSPTPGVRETQYF
TRBJ1-5 - many TRBV7-2 TGTGCCAGCAGCTTTAGGGATGAGAGAAATCAGCCCCAGCATTTT CASSFRDERNQPQHF
TRBJ1-2 - many TRBV6-1 TGTGCCAGCAGAGAAACCGGACAGTACTATGGCTACACCTTC CASRETGQYYGYTF
TRBJ1-1 - many TRBV7-3 TGTGCCAGCAGCTTAACTCCAGGGGTAGTCACTGAAGCTTTCTTT CASSLTPGVVTEAFF
TRBJ2-2 - - TRBV27 TGTGCCAGCAGGAACAGGGAGCGGGGAGGAACCGGGGAGCTGTTTTTT CASRNRERGGTGELFF
TRBJ1-4 - many TRBV5-1 TGCGCCAGCAGCTTGGTGGTGGATGAAAAACTGTTTTTT CASSLVVDEKLFF